This T cell receptor (beta chain) was recovered during a study of radiation and T cells in renal cell carcinoma. For this clone: Its cognate antigen is unknown.

The germline CDR1 and CDR2 sequences are MNHNS and SASEGT. This CDR3 has 15 residues. V lost 3 bases and J 1 base, leaving 12 bases between the germline ends. Time point given: baseline pretreatment blood. As for treatment: 15 Gy SBRT to primary tumor, nephrectomy 4 weeks later. This renal cell carcinoma was of the clear cell type. Notes on the study in general: No pretreatment tumor biopsies were available for baseline clonotypes. In blood, top tumor clones expanded by 2 weeks, shrinking by 4.

Here immunoSEQ multiplex PCR was the method, and the copy in TCRdb shows in-frame clones only, minus some. Among some 100,000 clones listed, 82% were seen once. This TCR was sampled from a man aged 55 to 70 with renal cell carcinoma. V gene TRBV6-1 combines with J gene TRBJ2-5, with D possibly being TRBD1 or TRBD2 (5 bases each). This specimen consisted of blood, obtained from a patient whose treatment included radiotherapy and nephrectomy. In nucleotides, the CDR3 is TGTGCCAGCAGTGAGGGACCCATTCCCCAAGAGACCCAGTACTTC. As protein: CASSEGPIPQETQYF.